This T cell receptor beta chain was sequenced during a study of blood T cell repertoires in COVID-19. Overall study: The study drew acute and convalescent COVID-19 samples from the United States, Italy and Spain. From T cells, B-cell-depleted T cells, or PBMCs came the material, which was cDNA or gDNA.

In the original workflow: Estimation of nucleated cell counts was performed using reference gene primer amplification. Generated by immunoSEQ multiplex PCR, the TCRdb table keeps only in-frame clones and is missing some. V and J calls and clone size follow that table, whereas D and trimming were derived from the DNA. The sample holds around 80,000 clones, over 70% seen once. Comments on this clone: The junction departs from germline at one end; a sequencing error may be responsible.

Material for sequencing was peripheral blood. The sequence was collected from a man aged 45 to 65 with active or convalescent COVID-19.

The CDR3 coding sequence is TGTGCTAGCAGCTTAGGAGCTAGCGGGGGGGCAAATGAGCAGTTCTTC. This codes for CASSLGASGGANEQFF. The chain is built from TRBV7-7 and TRBJ2-1; 12 bases fit TRBD2. Germline CDR1 is SSHAT and CDR2 is FNYEAQ (reference sequence). This CDR3 is 16 amino acids long.